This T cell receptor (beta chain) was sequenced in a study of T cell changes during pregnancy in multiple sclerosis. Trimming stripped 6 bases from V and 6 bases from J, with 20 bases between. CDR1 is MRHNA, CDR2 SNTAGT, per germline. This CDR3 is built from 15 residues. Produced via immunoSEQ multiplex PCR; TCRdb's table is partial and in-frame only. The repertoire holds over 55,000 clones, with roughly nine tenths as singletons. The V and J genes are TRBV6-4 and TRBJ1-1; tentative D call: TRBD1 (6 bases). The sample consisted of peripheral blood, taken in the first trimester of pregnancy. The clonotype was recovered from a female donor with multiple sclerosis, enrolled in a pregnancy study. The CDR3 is CASSASHIGGAEAFF. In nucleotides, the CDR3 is TGTGCCAGCAGCGCCTCGCATATAGGGGGGGCTGAAGCTTTCTTT.